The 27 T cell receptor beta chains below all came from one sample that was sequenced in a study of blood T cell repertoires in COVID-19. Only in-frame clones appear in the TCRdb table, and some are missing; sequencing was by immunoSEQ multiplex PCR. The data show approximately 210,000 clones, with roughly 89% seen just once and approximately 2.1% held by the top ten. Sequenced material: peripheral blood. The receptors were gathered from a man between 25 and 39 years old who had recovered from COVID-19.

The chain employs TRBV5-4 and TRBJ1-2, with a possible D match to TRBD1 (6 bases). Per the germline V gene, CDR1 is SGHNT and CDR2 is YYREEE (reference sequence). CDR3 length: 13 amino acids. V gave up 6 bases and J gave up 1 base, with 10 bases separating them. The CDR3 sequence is CASTVQGNYGYTF. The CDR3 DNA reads TGTGCCAGCACCGTACAGGGTAACTATGGCTACACCTTC.

CDR3 protein: CASGISMNTEAFF. The CDR3 DNA reads as TGTGCCAGCGGCATCTCCATGAACACTGAAGCTTTCTTT. This chain connects TRBV27 to TRBJ1-1; D remains unclear. The CDR3 length is 13 residues. Trimming removed 8 bases at V and 0 bases at J, with 10 bases between. CDR1 is MNHEY, CDR2 SMNVEV, per germline (reference sequence).

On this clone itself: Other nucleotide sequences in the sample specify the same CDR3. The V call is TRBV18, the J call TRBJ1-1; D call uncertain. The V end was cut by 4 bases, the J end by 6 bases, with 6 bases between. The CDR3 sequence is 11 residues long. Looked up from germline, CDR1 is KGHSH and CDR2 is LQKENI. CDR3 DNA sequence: TGTGCCAGCTCACTCGACTCTGAAGCTTTCTTT. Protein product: CASSLDSEAFF.

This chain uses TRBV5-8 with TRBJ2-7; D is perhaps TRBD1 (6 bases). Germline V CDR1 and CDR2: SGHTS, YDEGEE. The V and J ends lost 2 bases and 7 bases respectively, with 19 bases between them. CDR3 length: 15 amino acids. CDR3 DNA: TGTGCCAGCAGCTTCCAGGGGACCCAAGGGAGAGAGCAGTACTTC. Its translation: CASSFQGTQGREQYF.

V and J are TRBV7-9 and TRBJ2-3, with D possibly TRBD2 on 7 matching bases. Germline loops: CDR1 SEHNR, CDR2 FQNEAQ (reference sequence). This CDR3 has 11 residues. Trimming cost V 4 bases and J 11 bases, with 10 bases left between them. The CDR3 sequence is CASSSGEGQYF. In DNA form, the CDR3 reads TGTGCCAGCAGCTCAGGGGAGGGGCAGTATTTT. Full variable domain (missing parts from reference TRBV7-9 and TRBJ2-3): DTGVSQNPRHKITKRGQNVTFRCDPISEHNRLYWYRQTLGQGPEFLTYFQNEAQLEKSRLLSDRFSAERPKGSFSTLEIQRTEQGDSAMYLCASSSGEGQYFGPGTRLTVL.

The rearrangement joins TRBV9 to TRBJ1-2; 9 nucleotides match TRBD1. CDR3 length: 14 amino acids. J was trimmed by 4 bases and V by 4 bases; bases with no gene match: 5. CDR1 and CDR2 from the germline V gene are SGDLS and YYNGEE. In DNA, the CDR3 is TGTGCCAGCAGCCGGGACAGGGAGACCTATGGCTACACCTTC. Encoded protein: CASSRDRETYGYTF.

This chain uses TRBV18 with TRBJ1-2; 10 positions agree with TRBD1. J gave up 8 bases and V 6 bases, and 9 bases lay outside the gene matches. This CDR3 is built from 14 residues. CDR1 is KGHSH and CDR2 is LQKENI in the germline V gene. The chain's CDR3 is CASSDRQGAGGYTF. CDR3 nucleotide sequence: TGTGCCAGCTCGGACAGACAGGGGGCGGGAGGCTACACCTTC.

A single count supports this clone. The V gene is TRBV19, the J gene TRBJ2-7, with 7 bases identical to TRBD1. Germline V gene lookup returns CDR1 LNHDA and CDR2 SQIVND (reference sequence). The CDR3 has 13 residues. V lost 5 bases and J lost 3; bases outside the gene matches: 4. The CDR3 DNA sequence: TGTGCCAGTAGTCCGGGACAGCTCTACGAGCAGTACTTC. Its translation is CASSPGQLYEQYF.

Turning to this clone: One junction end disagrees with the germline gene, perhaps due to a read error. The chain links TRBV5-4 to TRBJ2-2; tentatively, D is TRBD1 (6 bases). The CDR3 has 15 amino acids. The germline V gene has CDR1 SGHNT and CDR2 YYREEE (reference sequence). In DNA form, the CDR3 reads TGTGCCAGCAGCTTCAGGGGCACGAATACCGGGGAGCTGTTTTTT. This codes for CASSFRGTNTGELFF. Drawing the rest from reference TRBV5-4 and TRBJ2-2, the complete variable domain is ETGVTQSPTHLIKTRGQQVTLRCSSQSGHNTVSWYQQALGQGPQFIFQYYREEENGRGNFPPRFSGLQFPNYSSELNVNALELDDSALYLCASSFRGTNTGELFFGEGSRLTVL.

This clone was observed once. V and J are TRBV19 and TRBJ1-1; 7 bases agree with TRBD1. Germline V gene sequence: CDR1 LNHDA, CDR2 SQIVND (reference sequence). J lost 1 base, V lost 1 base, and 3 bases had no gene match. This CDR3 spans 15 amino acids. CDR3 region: CASSIGRGANTEAFF. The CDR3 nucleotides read TGTGCCAGTAGTATAGGCAGGGGGGCGAACACTGAAGCTTTCTTT.

The CDR3 loop reads CAISIQGARETQYF. DNA for the CDR3: TGTGCCATCAGTATACAGGGGGCGAGGGAGACCCAGTACTTC. The chain recombines TRBV10-3 with TRBJ2-5; 9 nucleotides line up with TRBD1. Germline CDR1 and CDR2: ENHRY and SYGVKD. The trim removed 5 bases at V and 5 bases at J, leaving 6 bases unmatched. CDR3 length: 14 residues.

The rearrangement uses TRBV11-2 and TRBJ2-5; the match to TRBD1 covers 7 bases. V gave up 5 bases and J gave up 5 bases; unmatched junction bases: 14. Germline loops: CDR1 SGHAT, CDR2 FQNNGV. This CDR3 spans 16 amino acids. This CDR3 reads CASSPLGTAKVETQYF. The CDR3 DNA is TGTGCCAGCAGCCCCCTAGGGACAGCAAAGGTGGAGACCCAGTACTTC.

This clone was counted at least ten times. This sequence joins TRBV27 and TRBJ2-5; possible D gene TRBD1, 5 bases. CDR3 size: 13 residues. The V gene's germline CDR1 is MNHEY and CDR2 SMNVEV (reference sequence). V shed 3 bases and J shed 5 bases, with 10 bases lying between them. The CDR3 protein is CASSFGASETQYF. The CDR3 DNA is TGTGCCAGCAGTTTTGGGGCCAGTGAGACCCAGTACTTC.

CDR3 DNA sequence: TGTGCCAGCCAAAAAGCCCCGACAGGGGGCGATCAGCCCCAGCATTTT. The encoded protein is CASQKAPTGGDQPQHF. The chain couples TRBV2 to TRBJ1-5, with 10 bases identical to TRBD1. The CDR3 contains 16 residues. The germline V gene has CDR1 SNHLY and CDR2 FYNNEI. Trimming took 8 bases from V and 5 from J; bases not matched to a gene: 12. The whole variable domain, filled in from reference TRBV2 and TRBJ1-5, reads EPEVTQTPSHQVTQMGQEVILRCVPISNHLYFYWYRQILGQKVEFLVSFYNNEISEKSEIFDDQFSVERPDGSNFTLKIRSTKLEDSAMYFCASQKAPTGGDQPQHFGDGTRLSIL.

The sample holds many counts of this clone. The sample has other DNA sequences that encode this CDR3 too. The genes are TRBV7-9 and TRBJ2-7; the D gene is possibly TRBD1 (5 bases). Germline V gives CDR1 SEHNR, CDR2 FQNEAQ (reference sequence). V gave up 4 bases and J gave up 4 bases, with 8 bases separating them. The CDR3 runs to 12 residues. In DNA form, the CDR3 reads TGTGCCAGCAGCTCCCAGGGTTACGAGCAGTACTTC. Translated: CASSSQGYEQYF.

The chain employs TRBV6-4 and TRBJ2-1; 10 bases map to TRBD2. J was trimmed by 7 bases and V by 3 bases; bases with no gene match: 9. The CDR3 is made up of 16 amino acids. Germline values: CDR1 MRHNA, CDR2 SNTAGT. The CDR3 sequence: CASSEESGGARNEQFF. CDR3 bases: TGTGCCAGCAGTGAAGAAAGCGGGGGGGCTAGGAATGAGCAGTTCTTC.

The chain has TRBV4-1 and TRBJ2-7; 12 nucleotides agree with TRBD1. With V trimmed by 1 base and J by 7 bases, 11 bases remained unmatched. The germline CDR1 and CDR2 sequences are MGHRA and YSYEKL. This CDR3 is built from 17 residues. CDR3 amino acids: CASSQAPPGQGAGEQYF. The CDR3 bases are TGCGCCAGCAGCCAAGCCCCTCCGGGACAGGGGGCTGGGGAGCAGTACTTC.

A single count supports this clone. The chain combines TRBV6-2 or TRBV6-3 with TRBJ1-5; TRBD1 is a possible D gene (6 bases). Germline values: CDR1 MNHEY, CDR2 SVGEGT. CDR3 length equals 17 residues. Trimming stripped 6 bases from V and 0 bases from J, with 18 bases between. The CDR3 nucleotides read TGTGCCAGCAGCAATGATAAGGACAGCTATAGCAATCAGCCCCAGCATTTT. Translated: CASSNDKDSYSNQPQHF.

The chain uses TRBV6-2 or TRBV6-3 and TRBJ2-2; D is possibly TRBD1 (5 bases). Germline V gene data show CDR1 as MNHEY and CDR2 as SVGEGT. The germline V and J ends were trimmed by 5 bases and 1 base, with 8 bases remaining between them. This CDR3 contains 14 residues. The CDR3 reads CASSPGQNTGELFF. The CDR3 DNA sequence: TGTGCCAGCAGTCCCGGACAGAACACCGGGGAGCTGTTTTTT.

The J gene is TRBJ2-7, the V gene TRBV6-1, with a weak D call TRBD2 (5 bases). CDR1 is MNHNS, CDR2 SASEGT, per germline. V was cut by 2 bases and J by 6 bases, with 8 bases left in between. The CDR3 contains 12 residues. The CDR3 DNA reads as TGTGCCAGCAGTGAATCTGGGAGCGAGCAGTACTTC. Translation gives CASSESGSEQYF.

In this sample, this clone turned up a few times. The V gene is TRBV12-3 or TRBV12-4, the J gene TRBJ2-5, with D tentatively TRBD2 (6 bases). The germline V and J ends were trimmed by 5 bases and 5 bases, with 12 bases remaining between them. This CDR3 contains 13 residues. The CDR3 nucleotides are TGTGCCAGCAGTACACCAGGGACTGAGACCCAGTACTTC. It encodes CASSTPGTETQYF.

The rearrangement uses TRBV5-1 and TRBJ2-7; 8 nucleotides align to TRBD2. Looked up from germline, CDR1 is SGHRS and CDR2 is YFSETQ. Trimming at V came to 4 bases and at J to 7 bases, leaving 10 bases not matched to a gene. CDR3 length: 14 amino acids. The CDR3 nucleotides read TGCGCCAGCAGCCCGGGAGGGAGGGACGAAGAGCAGTACTTC. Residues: CASSPGGRDEEQYF.

The CDR3 region has the DNA TGCGCCAGCAGCCAATATCATGAGTCCCGCTACTCCTACGAGCAGTACTTC. It yields the protein CASSQYHESRYSYEQYF. V is TRBV4-1 and J is TRBJ2-7; D uncertain. Per germline, CDR1 MGHRA and CDR2 YSYEKL. This CDR3 region has 17 residues. Trimming stripped 2 bases from V and 0 bases from J, with 17 bases between.

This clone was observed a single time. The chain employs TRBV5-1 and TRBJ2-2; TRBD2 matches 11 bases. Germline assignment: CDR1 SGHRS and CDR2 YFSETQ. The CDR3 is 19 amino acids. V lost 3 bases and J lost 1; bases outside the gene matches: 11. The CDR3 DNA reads TGCGCCAGCAGCTCCAAGACTAGCGGGGCTCAAGGGAACACCGGGGAGCTGTTTTTT. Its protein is CASSSKTSGAQGNTGELFF.

The CDR3 DNA reads as TGTGCCTGGAGTCCGGGGTTAGAGACCCAGTACTTC. Translation gives CAWSPGLETQYF. V is TRBV30 and J is TRBJ2-5, with a weak D call TRBD2 (5 bases). This CDR3 region has 12 residues. The V gene's germline CDR1 is GTSNPN and CDR2 SVGIG (reference sequence). Trimming took off 2 bases at V and 4 bases at J, with 8 bases between the two ends.

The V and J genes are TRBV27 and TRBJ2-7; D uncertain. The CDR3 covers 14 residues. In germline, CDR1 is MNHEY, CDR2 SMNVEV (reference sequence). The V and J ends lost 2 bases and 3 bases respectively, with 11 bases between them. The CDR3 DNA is TGTGCCAGCAGTTTAAGAGCCCCCCTCTACGAGCAGTACTTC. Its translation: CASSLRAPLYEQYF.

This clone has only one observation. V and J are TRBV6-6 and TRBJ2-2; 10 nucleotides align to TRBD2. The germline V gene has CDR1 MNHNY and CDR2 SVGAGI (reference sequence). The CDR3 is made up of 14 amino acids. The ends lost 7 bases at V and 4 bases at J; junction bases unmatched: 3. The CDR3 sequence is CASKSGGGTGELFF. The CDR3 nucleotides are TGTGCCAGCAAAAGCGGGGGGGGCACCGGGGAGCTGTTTTTT.